This T cell receptor beta chain was obtained from a study of monozygotic twins with inflammatory bowel disease. The CDR3 contains 15 residues. Germline V CDR1 and CDR2: LNHNV, YYDKDF (reference sequence). TCRdb reprocessed the 5' RACE reads and reports one entry per CDR3 protein, with no DNA. The listing records about 300,000 distinct CDR3 sequences. V and J are TRBV15 and TRBJ2-7; TCRdb names TRBD1, which stays unverified in the absence of DNA. The sequencing sample was made of blood. The clonotype comes from a human donor with ulcerative colitis or Crohn's disease, or a healthy co-twin of an affected twin (not recorded which). CDR3 loop: CATSRDGGLTYEQYF.